This T cell receptor beta chain derives from a study of neoadjuvant nivolumab and ipilimumab in lung cancer. As for this clone: Its target is not known.

Trimming at V came to 3 bases and at J to 4 bases, leaving 4 bases not matched to a gene. This CDR3 has 15 amino acids. From germline, CDR1 is SGHTA and CDR2 FQGNSA. General observations from the study: A small number of samples were TCR sequenced. TCR clonality did not significantly correlate with pathologic tumor regression. Resected tumors had greater TCR richness and clonality than uninvolved lung.

Method: immunoSEQ multiplex PCR; TCRdb's copy keeps in-frame clones and lacks some. Altogether more than 40,000 clones are present, roughly 90% being singletons, with the ten largest covering about 4%. Sample: blood, taken before neoadjuvant nivolumab, alone or with ipilimumab. The chain employs TRBV7-2 and TRBJ2-1; 9 bases fit TRBD1. The receptor's source is an adult with non-small cell lung cancer. Some clones in this sample may be carry-over from other donors' samples. The CDR3, as DNA: TGTGCCAGCAGCTTGGGACAGGGCGGGTACAATGAGCAGTTCTTC. Protein sequence: CASSLGQGGYNEQFF. Full variable domain (rest looked up from reference TRBV7-2 and TRBJ2-1): GAGVSQSPSNKVTEKGKDVELRCDPISGHTALYWYRQSLGQGLEFLIYFQGNSAPDKSGLPSDRFSAERTGGSVSTLTIQRTQQEDSAVYLCASSLGQGGYNEQFFGPGTRLTVL.